The 25 T cell receptor beta chains below were found in one sample sequenced in a study of shared clonotypes between healthy human individuals. Data came from immunoSEQ multiplex PCR; TCRdb stores just in-frame clones and leaves some out. This sample has millions of clones, with over 85% found just once. Sequences were obtained from naive CD4+ T cells sorted from blood. Sample subset: CD45RA+ positively selected. The source of these receptors is a young man in good health.

This chain uses TRBV19 with TRBJ1-4; D gene uncertain. V was cut by 4 bases and J by 6 bases, with 9 bases left in between. The CDR3 has 13 residues. The germline gives CDR1 LNHDA, CDR2 SQIVND (reference sequence). Here the CDR3 reads CASSRSPDEKLFF. DNA for the CDR3: TGTGCCAGTAGTAGATCCCCAGATGAAAAACTGTTTTTT.

This chain joins TRBV7-8 and TRBJ2-7; D uncertain. The CDR3 is made up of 14 amino acids. From germline, CDR1 is SGHVS and CDR2 FQNEAQ. The germline V and J ends were trimmed by 2 bases and 0 bases, with 8 bases remaining between them. Here the CDR3 reads CASSLSPNSYEQYF. CDR3 DNA: TGTGCCAGCAGCTTAAGTCCGAACTCCTACGAGCAGTACTTC. Combining the CDR3 with reference TRBV7-8 and TRBJ2-7 gives the whole variable domain GAGVSQSPRYKVAKRGQDVALRCDPISGHVSLFWYQQALGQGPEFLTYFQNEAQLDKSGLPSDRFFAERPEGSVSTLKIQRTQQEDSAVYLCASSLSPNSYEQYFGPGTRLTVT.

The chain carries TRBV30 and TRBJ1-1; D not resolved. CDR3 length: 14 residues. The germline CDR1 and CDR2 sequences are GTSNPN and SVGIG (reference sequence). Deletions cut 5 bases from V and 1 base from J, with 14 bases between. CDR3 in amino acids: CAWLDPARNTEAFF. In DNA form, the CDR3 reads TGTGCCTGGCTTGACCCCGCTAGGAACACTGAAGCTTTCTTT.

V gene TRBV5-5 combines with J gene TRBJ2-6, with D unclear. The V end was cut by 0 bases, the J end by 5 bases, with 3 bases between. In germline, CDR1 is SGHKS, CDR2 YYEKEE (reference sequence). This CDR3 spans 13 amino acids. CDR3 residues: CASSLDRANVLTF. CDR3 in DNA: TGTGCCAGCAGCTTGGACAGGGCCAACGTCCTGACTTTC.

The chain has TRBV28 and TRBJ1-6; D not resolved. Germline V gene sequence: CDR1 MDHEN, CDR2 SYDVKM. The CDR3 extends over 12 amino acids. Between the trimmed V and J ends, which lost 9 bases and 13 bases, there was a span of 16 bases. The CDR3 is CASHAQNVPLHF. DNA for the CDR3: TGTGCCAGTCACGCCCAAAACGTGCCCCTCCACTTT.

This clone was seen only once. The chain carries TRBV9 and TRBJ2-7; 8 nucleotides match TRBD2. Germline loops: CDR1 SGDLS, CDR2 YYNGEE. Trimming cost V 4 bases and J 6 bases; bases outside gene matches: 12. The CDR3 length is 15 residues. Here the CDR3 reads CASSSAGAGPGEQYF. The CDR3 DNA reads as TGTGCCAGCAGCTCAGCGGGGGCAGGGCCGGGCGAGCAGTACTTC.

The chain is built from TRBV14 and TRBJ1-1; 8 bases line up with TRBD1. Germline trimming cut 1 base from V and 3 bases from J; bases unmatched to any gene: 10. CDR3 length: 17 residues. Germline V CDR1 and CDR2: SGHDN, FVKESK. The CDR3 here is CASSQGTGKGYYTEAFF. CDR3 bases: TGTGCCAGCAGCCAAGGGACAGGGAAAGGGTACTACACTGAAGCTTTCTTT.

This clone was observed once. The genes are TRBV5-1 and TRBJ2-5, with TRBD2 matching over 9 bases. With 2 bases clipped from V and 3 bases from J, the junction kept 5 bases outside the gene matches. Germline V gene lookup returns CDR1 SGHRS and CDR2 YFSETQ. This CDR3 is built from 15 residues. This CDR3 reads CASSFSGGAEETQYF. The CDR3, as DNA: TGCGCCAGCAGCTTTAGCGGGGGAGCGGAAGAGACCCAGTACTTC.

The chain combines TRBV6-6 with TRBJ2-3; 8 nucleotides line up with TRBD1. The CDR3 is 16 residues long. Germline CDR1 reads MNHNY; CDR2 reads SVGAGI (reference sequence). Trimming cost V 4 bases and J 8 bases; bases outside gene matches: 14. The CDR3 here is CASSSVGRDRGLTQYF. DNA for the CDR3: TGTGCCAGCAGTTCCGTGGGGCGAGACAGGGGTCTTACGCAGTATTTT.

The CDR3 nucleotides are TGTGCCAGCAGACCAATCACAGGGGCCGATGGGAACACTGAAGCTTTCTTT. The encoded protein is CASRPITGADGNTEAFF. This sequence joins TRBV28 and TRBJ1-1, with 7 positions matching TRBD1. Germline V gives CDR1 MDHEN, CDR2 SYDVKM. The CDR3 has 17 amino acids. Germline trimming cut 6 bases from V and 1 base from J; bases unmatched to any gene: 14. Combining the CDR3 with reference TRBV28 and TRBJ1-1 gives the whole variable domain DVKVTQSSRYLVKRTGEKVFLECVQDMDHENMFWYRQDPGLGLRLIYFSYDVKMKEKGDIPEGYSVSREKKERFSLILESASTNQTSMYLCASRPITGADGNTEAFFGQGTRLTVV.

The genes are TRBV5-1 and TRBJ2-2, with D hard to call. Trimming removed 1 base from V and 4 bases from J, with 8 bases in between. CDR1 is SGHRS, CDR2 YFSETQ, per germline. The CDR3 consists of 14 residues. The CDR3 sequence is CASSLNQATGELFF. For the CDR3, the DNA is TGCGCCAGCAGCTTGAACCAGGCCACCGGGGAGCTGTTTTTT.

CDR3 coding DNA: TGTGCCAGCTCACCAGGGGACGGCTCCCGATGGAGCGGGGCGACTAACACCGGGGAGCTGTTTTTT. Amino acids: CASSPGDGSRWSGATNTGELFF. The rearrangement links TRBV18 to TRBJ2-2, with 7 positions matching TRBD2. CDR3 length: 22 amino acids. J gave up 2 bases and V 2 bases, and 23 bases lay outside the gene matches. The germline CDR1 and CDR2 sequences are KGHSH and LQKENI.

The V gene is TRBV7-9, the J gene TRBJ1-4; 7 positions agree with TRBD1. V lost 6 bases to trimming and J lost 6 bases; unmatched junction nucleotides: 7. CDR3 length: 14 amino acids. Germline V CDR1 and CDR2: SEHNR, FQNEAQ (reference sequence). The CDR3 reads CASSLTGNHEKLFF. The DNA of the CDR3 is TGTGCCAGCAGTTTGACAGGGAACCATGAAAAACTGTTTTTT.

The CDR3: CASRGGERDEAFF. The CDR3, as DNA: TGTGCCAGCAGGGGAGGAGAACGAGATGAAGCTTTCTTT. The chain links TRBV2 to TRBJ1-1; D call uncertain. This CDR3 region has 13 residues. V was clipped by 6 bases and J by 7 bases, with 15 bases between them. From germline, CDR1 is SNHLY and CDR2 FYNNEI.

Notes on this clone: Different DNA sequences within this sample yield the same CDR3. This chain connects TRBV28 to TRBJ2-3; D not certain. Germline CDR1 and CDR2: MDHEN and SYDVKM. CDR3 size: 14 residues. The ends were cut back, 3 bases at V and 0 bases at J, with 7 bases in the middle. The CDR3 DNA reads TGTGCCAGCAGTTTGGGCACAAGCACAGATACGCAGTATTTT. Translation gives CASSLGTSTDTQYF.

This sequence joins TRBV11-3 and TRBJ2-7; TRBD1 agrees at 7 bases. The CDR3 is 14 residues long. Germline lookup yields CDR1 SGHNT and CDR2 YENEEA. Losses at the gene ends were 4 bases for V and 0 bases for J; bases not matched to a gene: 3. CDR3 coding DNA: TGTGCCAGCAGCTCTCAGGGGGACTCCTACGAGCAGTACTTC. Translation: CASSSQGDSYEQYF.

V is TRBV5-6 and J is TRBJ2-3; D is tentatively TRBD1 or TRBD2 (5 bases each). This CDR3 comprises 14 residues. Germline V gene sequence: CDR1 SGHDT, CDR2 YYEEEE. V was shortened by 4 bases and J by 2 bases, with 11 bases between the two germline ends. DNA of the CDR3: TGTGCCAGCAGCCGGGGCCGAGTCACAGATACGCAGTATTTT. Translating it yields CASSRGRVTDTQYF.

The V gene is TRBV7-2, the J gene TRBJ1-5, with D unresolved. There are 15 residues in the CDR3. V was trimmed by 5 bases and J by 7 bases, leaving 18 bases between them. Germline V gene data show CDR1 as SGHTA and CDR2 as FQGNSA. DNA for the CDR3: TGTGCCAGCAGCGCCATCGGTCCGAGCGGGCAGCCCCAGCATTTT. Residues: CASSAIGPSGQPQHF.

The V gene is TRBV18, the J gene TRBJ2-2, with a possible D match to TRBD1 (6 bases). Germline V gene sequence: CDR1 KGHSH, CDR2 LQKENI. The CDR3 sequence is 15 residues long. V lost 2 bases, J lost 2 bases, and 9 bases lay in between. The CDR3 region has the DNA TGTGCCAGCTCACCATCCAGGGGAAACACCGGGGAGCTGTTTTTT. Translating gives CASSPSRGNTGELFF.

The chain recombines TRBV7-2 with TRBJ1-3, with D maybe TRBD1 (6 bases). The V end lost 3 bases, the J end lost 2 bases, and 14 bases lay between the germline ends. CDR3 size: 16 residues. Germline-derived CDR1 and CDR2 are SGHTA and FQGNSA. The CDR3 region has the DNA TGTGCCAGCAGCTTGTCGGACAGCCGGACTGGAAACACCATATATTTT. It codes for CASSLSDSRTGNTIYF.

This clone was counted only a few times. The chain is built from TRBV19 and TRBJ1-5, with D uncertain. V was shortened by 4 bases and J by 5 bases, with 9 bases between the two germline ends. Germline V gene data show CDR1 as LNHDA and CDR2 as SQIVND (reference sequence). The CDR3 spans 13 residues. CDR3 in DNA: TGTGCCAGTAGTAAGGGCCTACATCAGCCCCAGCATTTT. Encoded protein: CASSKGLHQPQHF.

The gene calls are TRBV10-3 and TRBJ2-1, with TRBD1 matching over 7 bases. Germline V gene data show CDR1 as ENHRY and CDR2 as SYGVKD. The ends lost 7 bases at V and 0 bases at J; junction bases unmatched: 6. The CDR3 consists of 15 residues. The CDR3, as DNA: TGTGCCATCACTATGACAGGGAGCTCCTACAATGAGCAGTTCTTC. Amino acids: CAITMTGSSYNEQFF.

V gene TRBV7-2 combines with J gene TRBJ2-2; D is ambiguous. Germline CDR1 SGHTA, CDR2 FQGNSA. V lost 1 base and J lost 4, with 13 bases in between. The CDR3 is 16 amino acids. CDR3 region: CASSLEGTRSTGELFF. As DNA, the CDR3 is TGTGCCAGCAGCTTAGAAGGTACCCGCAGCACCGGGGAGCTGTTTTTT.

This sequence joins TRBV9 and TRBJ1-6; a possible D gene is TRBD1 (6 bases). V was clipped by 4 bases and J by 5 bases, with 13 bases between them. CDR1 and CDR2 from the germline V gene are SGDLS and YYNGEE. The CDR3 has 15 amino acids. Here the CDR3 reads CASSTTGLNNSPLHF. As DNA, the CDR3 is TGTGCCAGCAGCACCACAGGGTTGAATAATTCACCCCTCCACTTT.

Worth noting for this clone: Other nucleotide sequences in the sample specify the same CDR3. This chain joins TRBV7-2 and TRBJ1-2; 9 bases are shared with TRBD1. This CDR3 has 14 residues. The V and J ends lost 6 bases and 2 bases, in that order; junction bases with no gene match: 4. Germline values: CDR1 SGHTA, CDR2 FQGNSA. For the CDR3, the DNA is TGTGCCAGCAGACCGGGACAGGGCAACTATGGCTACACCTTC. It encodes CASRPGQGNYGYTF.